Shown below are 6 T cell receptor beta chains from a single sample sequenced in a study of blood T cell repertoires in COVID-19. TCRdb's copy holds only in-frame clones and misses some; the assay was immunoSEQ multiplex PCR. The sample lists about 52,000 clones; under 90% were seen once. Sequencing input: peripheral blood. These receptors were obtained from a man older than 75 with COVID-19, enrolled during active disease.

This clone appeared a single time. The chain carries TRBV29-1 and TRBJ1-5, with D unresolved. The V gene lost 1 base and the J gene lost 5 bases, with 9 bases spanning the gap. Germline CDR1 is SQVTM and CDR2 is ANQGSEA. This CDR3 region has 13 residues. The CDR3 protein is CSVEGQEDQPQHF. The CDR3, as DNA: TGCAGCGTTGAAGGGCAAGAGGATCAGCCCCAGCATTTT. Filled out from reference TRBV29-1 and TRBJ1-5, the complete variable domain reads SAVISQKPSRDICQRGTSLTIQCQVDSQVTMMFWYRQQPGQSLTLIATANQGSEATYESGFVIDKFPISRPNLTFSTLTVSNMSPEDSSIYLCSVEGQEDQPQHFGDGTRLSIL.

This clone was observed a single time. The chain employs TRBV10-3 and TRBJ2-3, with 12 bases identical to TRBD2. The V gene end was trimmed by 7 bases and the J gene end by 6 bases; junction bases not matched to a gene: 5. CDR1 is ENHRY, CDR2 SYGVKD, per germline. The CDR3 is made up of 14 amino acids. The CDR3 region is CAITPGTSGDTQYF. CDR3 DNA sequence: TGTGCCATCACCCCCGGGACTAGCGGGGATACGCAGTATTTT.

V is TRBV15 and J is TRBJ2-1, with D perhaps matching TRBD2 (7 bases). The germline CDR1 and CDR2 sequences are LNHNV and YYDKDF (reference sequence). This CDR3 has 15 amino acids. Between the trimmed V and J ends, which lost 1 base and 5 bases, there was a span of 12 bases. DNA of the CDR3: TGTGCCACCAGCAGAGTGAGGGGGGGCCACAATGAGCAGTTCTTC. Translated, it gives CATSRVRGGHNEQFF.

This clone was detected once. This chain links TRBV19 with TRBJ1-1; 7 bases are a match to TRBD1. This CDR3 is built from 13 residues. Trimming at V came to 4 bases and at J to 4 bases, leaving 3 bases not matched to a gene. Germline loops: CDR1 LNHDA, CDR2 SQIVND (reference sequence). CDR3 bases: TGTGCCAGTAGTACCGACAGGGTCACTGAAGCTTTCTTT. This sequence encodes CASSTDRVTEAFF. Full variable domain (missing parts from reference TRBV19 and TRBJ1-1): DGGITQSPKYLFRKEGQNVTLSCEQNLNHDAMYWYRQDPGQGLRLIYYSQIVNDFQKGDIAEGYSVSREKKESFPLTVTSAQKNPTAFYLCASSTDRVTEAFFGQGTRLTVV.

V gene TRBV21-1 combines with J gene TRBJ1-1. TRBV21-1 is annotated as a pseudogene. The CDR3 runs to 15 residues. The CDR3 nucleotides read TGTGCCAGCAGCAAAGCCTGCCGTCGAGACACTGAAGCTTTCTTT. Translated, it gives CASSKACRRDTEAFF.

This clone is medium-sized within its sample. The chain's CDR3 is CASSLVLAGGANTGELFF. The CDR3 nucleotides read TGTGCCAGCAGCTTAGTTCTAGCGGGAGGCGCGAACACCGGGGAGCTGTTTTTT. The chain employs TRBV11-3 and TRBJ2-2; 11 nucleotides line up with TRBD2. The germline V gene has CDR1 SGHNT and CDR2 YENEEA. This CDR3 region has 18 residues. Trimming cost V 1 base and J 0 bases; bases outside gene matches: 4.